The rows below give T cell receptor beta chains drawn from one sample of a study of blood T cell repertoires in COVID-19. The assay was immunoSEQ multiplex PCR, and TCRdb's table has in-frame clones only and misses some. This table holds roughly 180,000 clones, less than 85% found once. Material: peripheral blood. These receptors were taken from a woman older than 75 with active or convalescent COVID-19. The CDR3 runs from the conserved cysteine through the conserved F or W. Fields, in order: V gene, J gene, D gene, clone size, CDR3 DNA, CDR3 protein. A D gene is named only where the DNA matches it firmly. Not all rows give a size; the values are once, few, many and, for expanded clones, a class.

TRBV10-3	TRBJ1-2	TRBD1	.	TGTGCCATCACCGGTGACAGGGCGCGAGGCTACACCTTC	CAITGDRARGYTF
TRBV2	TRBJ1-5	TRBD1	.	TGTGCCAGCCACAGGGGGAGTAATCAGCCCCAGCATTTT	CASHRGSNQPQHF
TRBV19	TRBJ1-1	TRBD1	.	TGTGCCAGTAGTATCACAGGGGGCACTGAAGCTTTCTTT	CASSITGGTEAFF
TRBV19	TRBJ1-2	TRBD1	.	TGTGCCAGTAGTATTAGGGGGTCAGGGGGCTTCTATGGCTACACCTTC	CASSIRGSGGFYGYTF
TRBV6-5	TRBJ2-7	.	.	TGTGCCAGCAGTTACAGCCGGGACACCTACGAGCAGTACTTC	CASSYSRDTYEQYF
TRBV18	TRBJ2-7	TRBD1	.	TGTGCCAGCTCACTGAGCGGCCCGGGACAGAGGACCTACGAGCAGTACTTC	CASSLSGPGQRTYEQYF
TRBV6-1	TRBJ2-7	TRBD2	.	TGTGCCAGCAGTGGGGGAACTAGCGGATCTTATCCCTACGAGCAGTACTTC	CASSGGTSGSYPYEQYF
TRBV9	TRBJ2-5	TRBD1	.	TGTGCCAGCAGCGTAGGCCAGGGGGAAGGAGAGACCCAGTACTTC	CASSVGQGEGETQYF
TRBV7-3	TRBJ2-1	.	.	TGTGCCAGCAGCTTAAGGGGCGTAGATTTAGGTGAGCAGTTCTTC	CASSLRGVDLGEQFF
TRBV2	TRBJ2-2	.	.	TGTGCCAGCAGTGATTTAGCGGAACCGAACACCGGGGAGCTGTTTTTT	CASSDLAEPNTGELFF
TRBV6-5	TRBJ1-1	.	.	TGTGCCAGCAGCCGGGACGGAGGGATAGGCACTGAAGCTTTCTTT	CASSRDGGIGTEAFF
TRBV2	TRBJ2-5	TRBD2	.	TGTGCCCGCAGAGCTAGCGGGAGTGCGGAGACCCAGTACTTC	CARRASGSAETQYF
TRBV6-5	TRBJ1-3	.	once	TGTGCCAGCAGTTACGAGCGAGGGCTAAACACCATATATTTT	CASSYERGLNTIYF
TRBV19	TRBJ1-2	.	.	TGTGCCAGTATAGGCGAGGGAAAGAGCCGCGGCTACACCTTC	CASIGEGKSRGYTF
TRBV19	TRBJ1-5	.	.	TGTGCCAGTAGTCGGGACACAAGATATAGCAATCAGCCCCAGCATTTT	CASSRDTRYSNQPQHF
TRBV5-1	TRBJ2-1	.	once	TGCGCCAGCAGCCCAATAAAAACAAGAATGGGGGCTGAGCAGTTCTTC	CASSPIKTRMGAEQFF
TRBV19	TRBJ1-5	.	.	TGTGCCAGTAGTATAGCAGGCCAGCCCCAGCATTTT	CASSIAGQPQHF
TRBV3-1/TRBV3-2	TRBJ2-1	.	.	TGTGCCAGCAGCCACTTTGACACCTCGTCCTACAATGAGCAGTTCTTC	CASSHFDTSSYNEQFF
TRBV5-4	TRBJ2-5	TRBD1	.	TGTGCCAGCAGCTTGGCCGGTGACAGGGGGTTTGGGGAGACCCAGTACTTC	CASSLAGDRGFGETQYF
TRBV9	TRBJ2-1	.	.	TGTGCCAGCAGAAGGGGATCCGGCTCCTACAATGAGCAGTTCTTC	CASRRGSGSYNEQFF
TRBV28	TRBJ2-7	.	.	TGTGCCAGCAAACCTTCGCGGGGCAGGGGGAGCGAGCAGTACTTC	CASKPSRGRGSEQYF
TRBV5-1	TRBJ2-3	TRBD2	.	TGCGCCAGCAGCTCCATAGCGGGAGCAGATACGCAGTATTTT	CASSSIAGADTQYF
TRBV10-2	TRBJ2-7	.	.	TGCGCCAGCAGGGGCGGGGGCCGGAGCTCCTACGAGCAGTACTTC	CASRGGGRSSYEQYF
TRBV29-1	TRBJ2-3	TRBD2	.	TGCAGCGTTGAAGCTAGCGGGTCGACAGATACGCAGTATTTT	CSVEASGSTDTQYF
TRBV10-1	TRBJ2-1	.	.	TGCGCCAGCAGTGGCGGGACGCCTAGCTCCTACAATGAGCAGTTCTTC	CASSGGTPSSYNEQFF
TRBV30	TRBJ2-2	TRBD2	few	TGTGCCTGGAGCGGGAGGATCGCCGGGGAGCTGTTTTTT	CAWSGRIAGELFF
TRBV5-1	TRBJ2-3	TRBD1	.	TGCGCCAGCAGAGGGGGCGTTGACACAGATACGCAGTATTTT	CASRGGVDTDTQYF
TRBV19	TRBJ2-1	TRBD2	.	TGTGCCAGTAGTACCAGCGGGAGCTCCTACAATGAGCAGTTCTTC	CASSTSGSSYNEQFF
TRBV5-1	TRBJ2-3	TRBD2	.	TGCGCCAGCAGCTTGGGGCTAGCGGGAGGGCCAGGCGGCACAGATACGCAGTATTTT	CASSLGLAGGPGGTDTQYF
TRBV6-6	TRBJ2-1	TRBD2	.	TGTGCCAGCTTTCATAGCGGGAGAGAGAATGAGCAGTTCTTC	CASFHSGRENEQFF
TRBV28	TRBJ1-2	TRBD1	.	TGTGCCAGCAGTTTATCCGGGACAGGTCTGGTTTATGGCTACACCTTC	CASSLSGTGLVYGYTF
TRBV15	TRBJ1-3	.	few	TGTGCCACCAGCAGCAACACCAATCCTGGAAACACCATATATTTT	CATSSNTNPGNTIYF
TRBV5-1	TRBJ2-7	.	.	TGCGCCAGCAGAGAGGGCGGCGAGCAGTACTTC	CASREGGEQYF
TRBV5-4	TRBJ2-5	.	once	TGTGCCAGCAGCCGGGACCAAGAGACCCAGTACTTC	CASSRDQETQYF
TRBV6-6	TRBJ1-5	TRBD1	.	TGTGCCAGCAGTCGAGGACAGGGGGAGGAAGGGCCCCAGCATTTT	CASSRGQGEEGPQHF
TRBV7-2	TRBJ2-1	.	.	TGTGCCAGCAGCTTAGTTTGGGGCTTGGGGGGTAGGTACAATGAGCAGTTCTTC	CASSLVWGLGGRYNEQFF
TRBV5-1	TRBJ2-5	TRBD2	.	TGCGCCAGCAGCTGGAATGCGGGAGCTGAGACCCAGTACTTC	CASSWNAGAETQYF
TRBV4-2	TRBJ2-1	TRBD2	once	TGTGCCAGCAGCCCGGGACTAGCGGGAGTTAGAGTCAATGAGCAGTTCTTC	CASSPGLAGVRVNEQFF
TRBV5-1	TRBJ2-3	TRBD2	.	TGCGCCAGCAGCTTCGGACTAGCGGGAGGGCCTAGGACAGATACGCAGTATTTT	CASSFGLAGGPRTDTQYF
TRBV12-5	TRBJ2-7	.	.	TGTGCTAGTGGTTTGGAACCAGGTAACGAGCAGTACTTC	CASGLEPGNEQYF
TRBV10-3	TRBJ1-2	TRBD1	.	TGTGCCATCAGTGAGTCGAGGACAGGAACCCCATCTAACTATGGCTACACCTTC	CAISESRTGTPSNYGYTF
TRBV27	TRBJ1-2	.	.	TGTGCCAGCAGTTCTCACTCCGCAGGGCCCGATGGCTACACCTTC	CASSSHSAGPDGYTF
TRBV6-5	TRBJ1-1	.	once	TGTGCCAGCAGTTACTCCCCCGCGGGAGGCAACACTGAAGCTTTCTTT	CASSYSPAGGNTEAFF
TRBV5-8	TRBJ2-7	TRBD1	.	TGTGCCAGCACGATTCCGGGACAGGGACCCTACGAGCAGTACTTC	CASTIPGQGPYEQYF
TRBV5-1	TRBJ2-3	TRBD1	.	TGCGCCAGCAGCTTAAGGGGACAGGGGAAAGATACGCAGTATTTT	CASSLRGQGKDTQYF
TRBV21-1	TRBJ2-1	.	.	TGTGCCAGCAGCAAAAGTGGGACAGAATCTTACAATGAGCAGTTCTTC	CASSKSGTESYNEQFF
TRBV10-3	TRBJ1-6	.	once	TGTGCCATCAGTGACAGGGATGATTCACCCCTCCACTTT	CAISDRDDSPLHF
TRBV18	TRBJ1-1	.	.	TGTGCCAGCTCACCACCGGAGAGGACTGAAGCTTTCTTT	CASSPPERTEAFF
TRBV7-8	TRBJ1-1	.	.	TGTGCCAGCAGCTTAGTTTCCTCGCGCGCTGAAGCTTTCTTT	CASSLVSSRAEAFF
TRBV6-5	TRBJ2-7	TRBD2	once	TGTGCCAGCAGTTACTCGGCGGGGGGCTCCTACGAGCAGTACTTC	CASSYSAGGSYEQYF
TRBV5-6	TRBJ1-2	TRBD1	.	TGTGCCAGCAGCTCGACAGGGGGCTATGGCTACACCTTC	CASSSTGGYGYTF
TRBV4-2	TRBJ2-2	.	few	TGTGCCAGCAGCCCCAGCGGAGCGAACACCGGGGAGCTGTTTTTT	CASSPSGANTGELFF
TRBV28	TRBJ1-5	TRBD1	.	TGTGCCAGCAGTTCAGGGGGATATCAGCCCCAGCATTTT	CASSSGGYQPQHF
TRBV15	TRBJ2-1	TRBD2	few	TGTGCCACCAGCAGTCCTCCGGGACTAGGAGACAATGAGCAGTTCTTC	CATSSPPGLGDNEQFF
TRBV7-8	TRBJ2-1	TRBD2	.	TGTGCCAGCAGCCCCCGCGGAGTAGCGGGAGGTAATGAGCAGTTCTTC	CASSPRGVAGGNEQFF
TRBV11-3	TRBJ2-1	.	.	TGTGCCAGCAGCCCCAGGTCCTACAATGAGCAGTTCTTC	CASSPRSYNEQFF